The 8 T cell receptor beta chains presented below share a single source sample, sequenced in a study of blood T cell repertoires in COVID-19. Sequencing used immunoSEQ multiplex PCR; TCRdb keeps in-frame clones, though not all of them. The sample yields about 330,000 clones, around 87% seen once. Sequencing was done on a sample of PBMCs or T cells enriched from blood (not recorded which). All receptors derive from a woman aged 25 to 45 who had recovered from COVID-19.

V is TRBV4-3 and J is TRBJ2-2, with D maybe TRBD2 (5 bases). Trimming stripped 1 base from V and 7 bases from J, with 13 bases between. Germline assignment: CDR1 LGHNA and CDR2 YSLEER. This CDR3 contains 15 residues. This CDR3 reads CASSQGGSEGGELFF. Written as DNA, the CDR3 is TGCGCCAGCAGCCAAGGGGGTAGCGAAGGCGGGGAGCTGTTTTTT.

The chain recombines TRBV13 with TRBJ1-4; TRBD1 agrees at 9 bases. The CDR3 loop spans 15 amino acids. V trimming: 5 bases; J trimming: 8 bases; junction bases outside the gene matches: 9. Germline CDR1 reads PRHDT; CDR2 reads FYEKMQ (reference sequence). The CDR3 sequence: CASSLRGTGREKLFF. The CDR3 DNA reads TGTGCCAGCAGCCTAAGAGGGACAGGGAGGGAAAAACTGTTTTTT.

The CDR3 loop reads CASSPVSNSYEQYF. The CDR3 DNA reads as TGCGCCAGCAGCCCCGTCTCTAACTCCTACGAGCAGTACTTC. This rearrangement joins TRBV5-1 to TRBJ2-7; D not resolved. Germline V CDR1 and CDR2: SGHRS, YFSETQ. This CDR3 contains 14 residues. V lost 4 bases and J lost 0, with 11 bases in between.

V usage is TRBV4-1 and J usage is TRBJ1-2; D is undetermined. Per germline, CDR1 MGHRA and CDR2 YSYEKL. There are 17 residues in the CDR3. V gave up 3 bases and J gave up 8 bases, with 25 bases separating them. The CDR3 DNA reads as TGCGCCAGCAGCCACGAGGCCGGGAGTCGAGTACTTGGGGGCTACACCTTC. Its translation is CASSHEAGSRVLGGYTF.

This rearrangement joins TRBV5-4 to TRBJ1-4; D is perhaps TRBD1 (6 bases). From germline, CDR1 is SGHNT and CDR2 YYREEE (reference sequence). The CDR3 loop spans 15 amino acids. The V gene lost 2 bases and the J gene lost 0 bases, with 8 bases spanning the gap. This CDR3 reads CASSFRGTTNEKLFF. CDR3 nucleotides: TGTGCCAGCAGCTTCAGGGGAACAACTAATGAAAAACTGTTTTTT.

The chain carries TRBV25-1 and TRBJ2-5; 11 nucleotides line up with TRBD1. V was clipped by 1 base and J by 1 base; unmatched bases: 8. The CDR3 has 18 amino acids. Germline lookup yields CDR1 MGHDK and CDR2 SYGVNS. CDR3 protein: CASSEFLGDRGFQETQYF. The DNA for the CDR3 is TGTGCCAGCAGTGAATTTTTGGGGGACAGGGGGTTCCAAGAGACCCAGTACTTC.

V and J are TRBV19 and TRBJ1-1; D is unclear. Trimming removed 0 bases at V and 4 bases at J, with 12 bases between. This CDR3 region has 15 residues. Germline V gene data show CDR1 as LNHDA and CDR2 as SQIVND (reference sequence). The CDR3 sequence is CASSIEGPIGTEAFF. The CDR3 DNA reads as TGTGCCAGTAGTATAGAGGGCCCGATTGGCACTGAAGCTTTCTTT.

This chain connects TRBV10-3 to TRBJ1-2, with 9 nucleotides matching TRBD1. Trimming at V came to 4 bases and at J to 6 bases, leaving 12 bases not matched to a gene. This CDR3 region has 16 residues. Per the germline V gene, CDR1 is ENHRY and CDR2 is SYGVKD. Here the CDR3 reads CAISVSGQGRFNGYTF. The CDR3 nucleotides read TGTGCCATCAGTGTTTCCGGACAGGGGAGGTTTAATGGCTACACCTTC.